This T cell receptor beta chain was sequenced during a study of CD8 T cells in Susac syndrome. The CDR3 loop spans 14 amino acids. The V end was cut by 5 bases, the J end by 4 bases, with 14 bases between. CDR1 and CDR2 (germline): SGHVS, FQNEAQ. TCR beta was sequenced from blood CD8+ and CD4+ T cells. Random hexamers were used to reverse transcribe the RNA input (about 0.5 to 1 ug). TCRdb redid the calling of the immunoSEQ multiplex PCR reads with MiXCR, one entry per CDR3 protein. The repertoire includes about 120,000 distinct CDR3 sequences, less than 95% of them detected once, and 0.12% sits in the top ten.

The TCR sequence derives from a human donor in good health. V gene TRBV7-8 combines with J gene TRBJ1-1; D is possibly TRBD1 (6 bases). Material: CD8+ T cells from PBMCs. In DNA, the CDR3 is TGTGCCAGCAGCCGGGCGGGGGCTAGCACTGAAGCTTTCTTT. It codes for CASSRAGASTEAFF.